The 24 T cell receptor beta chains in this list originate from one sample, sequenced in a study of T cells in Graves' hyperthyroidism and ophthalmopathy. Amplification targeted TCR beta CDR3 regions from RNA transcripts. Carried out on the TCR CDR3, a first-round RT-PCR used the HTBI primer set. From the multiplex PCR reads, TCRdb called clonotypes with MiXCR, one entry per CDR3 protein. Altogether about 610,000 distinct CDR3 sequences are present, approximately 14% being singletons, with the ten largest covering approximately 4.3%. The sample was blood. Source of these receptors: a woman aged 35 to 49 with Graves' ophthalmopathy.

J is TRBJ2-7 and V is TRBV4-1, with D perhaps matching TRBD2 (6 bases). Per the germline V gene, CDR1 is MGHRA and CDR2 is YSYEKL. Trimming shortened V by 1 base and J by 2 bases, and 18 bases separated the two germline ends. The CDR3 loop spans 17 amino acids. In nucleotides, the CDR3 is TGCGCCAGCAGCCAAGCCCCGGAGGGCTGGACCGCCTACGAGCAGTACTTC. Encoded protein: CASSQAPEGWTAYEQYF.

This clonotype was counted between two and nine times. This chain connects TRBV20-1 to TRBJ2-2; TRBD2 is a possible D gene (7 bases). V dropped 1 base and J dropped 0 bases, with 12 bases sitting between them. Germline values: CDR1 DFQATT, CDR2 SNEGSKA (reference sequence). The CDR3 is 16 amino acids. DNA for the CDR3: TGCAGTGCTAGAGGTTCGGGGGGCGCGAACACCGGGGAGCTGTTTTTT. Translation gives CSARGSGGANTGELFF.

This clonotype appeared many times. V is TRBV2 and J is TRBJ2-7, with a tentative D call TRBD2 (5 bases). The germline V gene encodes CDR1 SNHLY and CDR2 FYNNEI. Between the trimmed V and J ends, which lost 2 bases and 5 bases, there was a span of 22 bases. The CDR3 is made up of 17 amino acids. The CDR3 coding sequence is TGTGCCAGCAGTGAAAATGGAGAGGGATGGGAGAACAACGAGCAGTACTTC. Its protein product is CASSENGEGWENNEQYF. The full variable domain, in which reference TRBV2 and TRBJ2-7 provide the parts outside the CDR3, is EPEVTQTPSHQVTQMGQEVILRCVPISNHLYFYWYRQILGQKVEFLVSFYNNEISEKSEIFDDQFSVERPDGSNFTLKIRSTKLEDSAMYFCASSENGEGWENNEQYFGPGTRLTVT.

Concerning this clonotype: A much larger clone lies a single base off, so this may be a read error. V and J are TRBV20-1 and TRBJ2-7; 14 nucleotides match TRBD2. The CDR3 loop spans 15 amino acids. V shed 8 bases and J 6 bases; nucleotides not matched to a gene: 12. CDR1 is DFQATT and CDR2 is SNEGSKA in the germline V gene (reference sequence). The CDR3 nucleotides read TGCAGTACTAATATTCCGGGACTAGCGGGAGTCGAGCAGTACTTC. The encoded protein is CSTNIPGLAGVEQYF.

This clonotype occurred many times. The V call is TRBV30, the J call TRBJ2-3; TRBD2 matches at 10 bases. The CDR3 runs 15 residues. Losses at the gene ends were 1 base for V and 1 base for J; bases not matched to a gene: 2. Germline V gives CDR1 GTSNPN, CDR2 SVGIG (reference sequence). In nucleotides, the CDR3 is TGTGCCTGGAGTGCTAGCGGGAGAGGCACAGATACGCAGTATTTT. This codes for CAWSASGRGTDTQYF.

This clonotype appeared many times. The genes are TRBV6-1 and TRBJ1-2, with D maybe TRBD1 (6 bases). V shed 2 bases and J shed 6 bases, with 13 bases lying between them. The CDR3 covers 14 residues. Germline CDR1 MNHNS, CDR2 SASEGT. CDR3 sequence (DNA): TGTGCCAGCAGTGAAATACCAGGGGTAGATGGCTACACCTTC. It translates to CASSEIPGVDGYTF.

This clonotype was counted once. The chain employs TRBV2 and TRBJ2-5, with 13 bases lining up with TRBD2. This CDR3 has 16 residues. Germline V gene data show CDR1 as SNHLY and CDR2 as FYNNEI. Germline trimming cut 6 bases from V and 5 bases from J; bases unmatched to any gene: 9. CDR3 sequence (DNA): TGTGCCAGCAGACCCACTAGCGGGAGGGCCGGGGAGACCCAGTACTTC. This translates into CASRPTSGRAGETQYF.

The chain couples TRBV10-2 to TRBJ2-4, with 8 nucleotides matching TRBD1. The CDR3 runs 14 residues. The junction had 6 bases not matched to a gene; V was cut back by 1 base and J by 10 bases. From germline, CDR1 is WSHSY and CDR2 SAAADI. The CDR3 DNA is TGCGCCAGCAGTGAGTTTGGGGACAGGCAAATTCAGTACTTC. Its translation is CASSEFGDRQIQYF.

This clonotype was seen a handful of times. V is TRBV6-2 or TRBV6-3 and J is TRBJ2-7; D unresolved. The CDR3 has 14 residues. Germline CDR1 and CDR2: MNHEY and SVGEGT. The V end was cut by 2 bases, the J end by 0 bases, with 8 bases between. The CDR3 sequence: CASSYGSFSYEQYF. The CDR3 region has the DNA TGTGCCAGCAGTTACGGCTCCTTCTCCTACGAGCAGTACTTC.

This clonotype has a count of ten or more. The chain couples TRBV6-2 or TRBV6-3 to TRBJ2-2, with 11 positions matching TRBD2. V lost 5 bases, J lost 8 bases, and 10 bases stayed unmatched. From germline, CDR1 is MNHEY and CDR2 SVGEGT. The CDR3 has 16 amino acids. The CDR3 spells CASSIPTSGIRGELFF. For the CDR3, the DNA is TGTGCCAGCAGTATCCCGACTAGCGGGATAAGAGGGGAGCTGTTTTTT.

This clonotype occurred many times. The J gene is TRBJ1-1, the V gene TRBV30; D remains ambiguous. Germline V CDR1 and CDR2: GTSNPN, SVGIG (reference sequence). This CDR3 has 10 amino acids. V gave up 8 bases and J gave up 6 bases, with 10 bases separating them. CDR3 sequence: CAAATPEAFF. The CDR3 nucleotides are TGTGCCGCGGCGACCCCTGAAGCTTTCTTT.

This clonotype was seen repeatedly, ten times or more. V and J are TRBV6-2 or TRBV6-3 and TRBJ2-2; 12 bases align to TRBD2. Losses at the gene ends were 0 bases for V and 0 bases for J; bases not matched to a gene: 14. This CDR3 comprises 22 residues. CDR1 and CDR2 (germline): MNHEY, SVGEGT. CDR3 protein: CASSYSLLAGGPNPANTGELFF. CDR3 in DNA: TGTGCCAGCAGTTACTCGTTACTAGCGGGAGGTCCGAACCCCGCGAACACCGGGGAGCTGTTTTTT.

This clonotype was counted at least ten times. CDR3 loop: CASSRFSLGSYSNQPQHF. CDR3 sequence (DNA): TGTGCCAGCAGCCGTTTCTCCTTGGGGAGTTATAGCAATCAGCCCCAGCATTTT. The chain employs TRBV11-2 and TRBJ1-5; D gene ambiguous. Per the germline V gene, CDR1 is SGHAT and CDR2 is FQNNGV. This CDR3 comprises 18 residues. Trimming took off 5 bases at V and 0 bases at J, with 20 bases between the two ends.

The table lists this clonotype with many counts. The rearrangement joins TRBV6-2 or TRBV6-3 to TRBJ2-7; D uncertain. V lost 3 bases and J 5 bases, leaving 5 bases between the germline ends. This CDR3 is built from 11 residues. Looked up from germline, CDR1 is MNHEY and CDR2 is SVGEGT. Here the CDR3 reads CASSYVNEQYF. CDR3 coding DNA: TGTGCCAGCAGTTATGTGAACGAGCAGTACTTC.

This clonotype was detected many times. The chain combines TRBV4-1 with TRBJ2-5; the match to TRBD2 covers 7 bases. CDR1 is MGHRA, CDR2 YSYEKL, per germline. This CDR3 has 17 amino acids. V lost 0 bases, J lost 2 bases, and 9 bases stayed unmatched. The CDR3 region is CASSQDLLSGTQETQYF. The CDR3 bases are TGCGCCAGCAGCCAAGATCTGCTGAGCGGGACTCAAGAGACCCAGTACTTC.

This chain's CDR3 is CASSPTGNPTGELFF. As DNA, the CDR3 is TGCGCCAGCAGCCCGACAGGGAATCCCACCGGGGAGCTGTTTTTT. This rearrangement joins TRBV5-1 to TRBJ2-2; 7 nucleotides agree with TRBD1. CDR3 size: 15 residues. Germline CDR1 and CDR2: SGHRS and YFSETQ. Trimming removed 4 bases from V and 4 bases from J; junction bases left unmatched: 7.

This clonotype came up once. This chain connects TRBV11-2 to TRBJ2-3; perhaps TRBD2 as D (5 bases). This CDR3 spans 15 amino acids. Germline V gives CDR1 SGHAT, CDR2 FQNNGV. The V and J ends lost 1 base and 0 bases respectively, with 8 bases between them. The CDR3 here is CASSLVRGSTDTQYF. The DNA of the CDR3 is TGTGCCAGCAGCTTAGTCCGCGGGAGCACAGATACGCAGTATTTT.

The table lists this clonotype with a few counts. The rearrangement uses TRBV4-1 and TRBJ2-5, with a weak D call TRBD1 (5 bases). Germline-derived CDR1 and CDR2 are MGHRA and YSYEKL. V shed 1 base and J shed 2 bases, with 14 bases lying between them. There are 16 residues in the CDR3. CDR3: CASSQAPGRVQETQYF. DNA of the CDR3: TGCGCCAGCAGCCAAGCACCGGGCAGGGTGCAAGAGACCCAGTACTTC.

In DNA, the CDR3 is TGCGCCAGCAGCAGGGACACCATATATGGCTACACCTTC. As protein: CASSRDTIYGYTF. The chain links TRBV4-1 to TRBJ1-2; TRBD1 might be the D (6 bases). The germline gives CDR1 MGHRA, CDR2 YSYEKL. The CDR3 sequence is 13 residues long. V was shortened by 5 bases and J by 5 bases, with 12 bases between the two germline ends.

This clonotype showed up many times. V usage is TRBV6-5 and J usage is TRBJ2-7; D is unclear. The V end was cut by 0 bases, the J end by 3 bases, with 9 bases between. The length of the CDR3 is 14 residues. Germline loops: CDR1 MNHEY, CDR2 SVGAGI. In DNA form, the CDR3 reads TGTGCCAGCAGTTACTCTTTGGCTCTCTACGAGCAGTACTTC. Translated: CASSYSLALYEQYF.

Ten or more counts support this clonotype. This rearrangement joins TRBV6-2 or TRBV6-3 to TRBJ2-5, with a weak D call TRBD2 (6 bases). Trimming took 2 bases from V and 7 from J, leaving 11 bases between them. Germline assignment: CDR1 MNHEY and CDR2 SVGEGT. This CDR3 has 13 residues. CDR3 DNA sequence: TGTGCCAGCAGTTACCTTGAGGAGGGGACCCAGTACTTC. This encodes CASSYLEEGTQYF.

The rearrangement uses TRBV6-4 and TRBJ2-5; the D gene could be TRBD1 or TRBD2 (5 bases each). The CDR3 totals 14 residues. Germline V lookup: CDR1 MRHNA, CDR2 SNTAGT. Trimming took off 6 bases at V and 2 bases at J, with 13 bases between the two ends. This CDR3 is CASSRPGRQETQYF. The DNA of the CDR3 is TGTGCCAGCAGCCGTCCGGGGCGGCAAGAGACCCAGTACTTC.

This clonotype was counted at least ten times. This chain joins TRBV7-2 and TRBJ2-7; 9 positions match TRBD2. The junction had 9 bases not matched to a gene; V was cut back by 5 bases and J by 4 bases. The V gene's germline CDR1 is SGHTA and CDR2 FQGNSA. The CDR3 contains 15 residues. Here the CDR3 reads CASSAYSGSSYEQYF. The CDR3 DNA follows: TGTGCCAGCAGCGCCTATAGCGGGAGTAGTTACGAGCAGTACTTC. Complete variable domain (other parts from reference TRBV7-2 and TRBJ2-7): GAGVSQSPSNKVTEKGKDVELRCDPISGHTALYWYRQSLGQGLEFLIYFQGNSAPDKSGLPSDRFSAERTGGSVSTLTIQRTQQEDSAVYLCASSAYSGSSYEQYFGPGTRLTVT.

This sequence joins TRBV7-9 and TRBJ2-4; a weak D match, TRBD1 (5 bases). The ends were cut back, 5 bases at V and 1 base at J, with 12 bases in the middle. Germline lookup yields CDR1 SEHNR and CDR2 FQNEAQ (reference sequence). The length of the CDR3 is 15 residues. The CDR3 protein is CASSPTGAAKNIQYF. The CDR3 nucleotides are TGTGCCAGCAGCCCGACTGGGGCGGCCAAAAACATTCAGTACTTC.